The rows below give T cell receptor beta chains drawn from one sample of a study of cytomegalovirus exposure and HLA in healthy donors. The data were produced by immunoSEQ multiplex PCR, yet TCRdb's version contains in-frame clones alone and is incomplete. The data show about 260,000 clones, almost 85% seen once. What was sequenced was PBMCs. These receptors were collected from a middle-aged woman in good health and CMV-seropositive. CDR3s include the opening cysteine and the closing phenylalanine or tryptophan. D genes are given only for firm matches. Not all rows give a size; the values are once, few, many and, for expanded clones, a class.

D gene: TRBD1; V gene: TRBV27; CDR3 length: 16; clone size: NA; J gene: TRBJ1-6; CDR3 protein: CASSGQDRSYNSPLHF; CDR3 DNA: TGTGCCAGCAGCGGACAGGACCGCTCCTATAATTCACCCCTCCACTTT
D gene: NA; V gene: TRBV18; CDR3 length: 15; clone size: NA; J gene: TRBJ2-7; CDR3 protein: CASSHGSLGSYEQYF; CDR3 DNA: TGTGCCAGCTCACACGGGAGTCTAGGCTCCTACGAGCAGTACTTC
D gene: TRBD1; V gene: TRBV27; CDR3 length: 15; clone size: NA; J gene: TRBJ1-2; CDR3 protein: CASRDTGTGGYGYTF; CDR3 DNA: TGTGCCAGCAGAGATACCGGGACAGGGGGCTATGGCTACACCTTC
D gene: TRBD1; V gene: TRBV28; CDR3 length: 14; clone size: NA; J gene: TRBJ1-6; CDR3 protein: CASSRTGGPSPLHF; CDR3 DNA: TGTGCCAGCAGTCGGACAGGGGGCCCTTCACCCCTCCACTTT
D gene: NA; V gene: TRBV7-2; CDR3 length: 15; clone size: NA; J gene: TRBJ1-3; CDR3 protein: CASSSVGGVENTIYF; CDR3 DNA: TGTGCCAGCAGTTCCGTCGGAGGTGTTGAAAACACCATATATTTT
D gene: TRBD2; V gene: TRBV7-9; CDR3 length: 14; clone size: NA; J gene: TRBJ2-7; CDR3 protein: CASSLLAGVYEQYF; CDR3 DNA: TGTGCCAGCAGCTTACTAGCGGGAGTGTACGAGCAGTACTTC
D gene: TRBD1; V gene: TRBV5-6; CDR3 length: 16; clone size: NA; J gene: TRBJ1-1; CDR3 protein: CASSKSTGWANTEAFF; CDR3 DNA: TGTGCCAGCAGCAAATCGACAGGGTGGGCGAACACTGAAGCTTTCTTT
D gene: TRBD2; V gene: TRBV9; CDR3 length: 14; clone size: NA; J gene: TRBJ2-7; CDR3 protein: CASSVGSGGYEQYF; CDR3 DNA: TGTGCCAGCAGCGTAGGAAGCGGGGGTTACGAGCAGTACTTC
D gene: NA; V gene: TRBV28; CDR3 length: 15; clone size: NA; J gene: TRBJ2-7; CDR3 protein: CASSFGGADSYEQYF; CDR3 DNA: TGTGCCAGCAGTTTTGGGGGGGCCGACTCCTACGAGCAGTACTTC
D gene: NA; V gene: TRBV30; CDR3 length: 13; clone size: few; J gene: TRBJ1-2; CDR3 protein: CAWGPLWNYGYTF; CDR3 DNA: TGTGCCTGGGGTCCACTTTGGAACTATGGCTACACCTTC
D gene: TRBD1; V gene: TRBV5-4; CDR3 length: 13; clone size: NA; J gene: TRBJ1-3; CDR3 protein: CASGTVSGNTIYF; CDR3 DNA: TGTGCCAGCGGGACAGTCTCTGGAAACACCATATATTTT
D gene: TRBD1; V gene: TRBV5-6; CDR3 length: 16; clone size: NA; J gene: TRBJ2-2; CDR3 protein: CASSLLGQGNTGELFF; CDR3 DNA: TGTGCCAGCAGCTTGCTAGGACAGGGGAACACCGGGGAGCTGTTTTTT
D gene: NA; V gene: TRBV6-5; CDR3 length: 15; clone size: NA; J gene: TRBJ2-1; CDR3 protein: CASRRTGLIDREQFF; CDR3 DNA: TGTGCCAGCAGGAGGACTGGGTTAATTGATAGGGAGCAGTTCTTC
D gene: NA; V gene: TRBV6-5; CDR3 length: 14; clone size: NA; J gene: TRBJ2-2; CDR3 protein: CASSRQAPHGELFF; CDR3 DNA: TGTGCCAGCAGCAGACAGGCTCCCCACGGGGAGCTGTTTTTT
D gene: TRBD2; V gene: TRBV4-3; CDR3 length: 17; clone size: NA; J gene: TRBJ2-3; CDR3 protein: CASSQEWAGVGPDTQYF; CDR3 DNA: TGCGCCAGCAGCCAAGAGTGGGCGGGAGTGGGTCCAGATACGCAGTATTTT
D gene: NA; V gene: TRBV25-1; CDR3 length: 12; clone size: NA; J gene: TRBJ2-5; CDR3 protein: CASSIHKETQYF; CDR3 DNA: TGTGCCAGCAGTATACACAAAGAGACCCAGTACTTC
D gene: TRBD1; V gene: TRBV7-2; CDR3 length: 14; clone size: NA; J gene: TRBJ1-1; CDR3 protein: CASRPTGGNTEAFF; CDR3 DNA: TGTGCCAGCAGACCGACAGGGGGGAACACTGAAGCTTTCTTT
D gene: TRBD1; V gene: TRBV4-2; CDR3 length: 15; clone size: NA; J gene: TRBJ2-7; CDR3 protein: CASSPTGTVYLEQYF; CDR3 DNA: TGTGCCAGCAGCCCCACCGGGACAGTCTACCTAGAGCAGTACTTC
D gene: NA; V gene: TRBV4-2; CDR3 length: 17; clone size: NA; J gene: TRBJ1-1; CDR3 protein: CASSSGGGSRVDTEAFF; CDR3 DNA: TGTGCCAGCAGCTCCGGGGGAGGGAGTCGAGTGGACACTGAAGCTTTCTTT
D gene: NA; V gene: TRBV27; CDR3 length: 15; clone size: once; J gene: TRBJ1-5; CDR3 protein: CASSLSGGNNQPQHF; CDR3 DNA: TGTGCCAGCAGTTTATCGGGAGGTAACAATCAGCCCCAGCATTTT
D gene: NA; V gene: TRBV4-2; CDR3 length: 16; clone size: once; J gene: TRBJ2-5; CDR3 protein: CASSQNLGAPQETQYF; CDR3 DNA: TGTGCCAGCAGCCAAAACCTGGGGGCGCCTCAGGAGACCCAGTACTTC
D gene: TRBD1; V gene: TRBV7-9; CDR3 length: 16; clone size: NA; J gene: TRBJ1-2; CDR3 protein: CSSSDLDGQVHYGYTF; CDR3 DNA: TGTTCCAGCAGCGACTTGGACGGACAGGTACACTATGGCTACACCTTC
D gene: NA; V gene: TRBV30; CDR3 length: 15; clone size: few; J gene: TRBJ2-3; CDR3 protein: CAWSTGAGSRDTQYF; CDR3 DNA: TGTGCCTGGAGCACCGGCGCGGGATCGAGAGATACGCAGTATTTT
D gene: NA; V gene: TRBV7-6; CDR3 length: 12; clone size: NA; J gene: TRBJ2-7; CDR3 protein: CASSSSGHEQYF; CDR3 DNA: TGTGCCAGCAGCTCCTCAGGGCACGAGCAGTACTTC
D gene: TRBD1; V gene: TRBV28; CDR3 length: 14; clone size: NA; J gene: TRBJ1-5; CDR3 protein: CASSTETGDQPQHF; CDR3 DNA: TGTGCCAGCAGTACCGAGACAGGGGATCAGCCCCAGCATTTT
D gene: TRBD1; V gene: TRBV5-1; CDR3 length: 14; clone size: NA; J gene: TRBJ2-7; CDR3 protein: CASSLGQGYGEQYF; CDR3 DNA: TGCGCCAGCAGCTTGGGACAGGGTTACGGCGAGCAGTACTTC
D gene: TRBD2; V gene: TRBV27; CDR3 length: 17; clone size: NA; J gene: TRBJ2-1; CDR3 protein: CASSLSAGGQSYNEQFF; CDR3 DNA: TGTGCCAGCAGTTTATCGGCGGGAGGACAATCCTACAATGAGCAGTTCTTC
D gene: NA; V gene: TRBV29-1; CDR3 length: 14; clone size: once; J gene: TRBJ1-3; CDR3 protein: CSVEGRLSGNTIYF; CDR3 DNA: TGCAGCGTTGAAGGCAGGCTCTCTGGAAACACCATATATTTT
D gene: NA; V gene: TRBV7-7; CDR3 length: 16; clone size: NA; J gene: TRBJ1-3; CDR3 protein: CASSPDLTGSGNTIYF; CDR3 DNA: TGTGCTAGCAGCCCCGATCTGACAGGCTCTGGAAACACCATATATTTT
D gene: TRBD2; V gene: TRBV7-2; CDR3 length: 15; clone size: NA; J gene: TRBJ2-7; CDR3 protein: CASSEAGAPSYEQYF; CDR3 DNA: TGTGCCAGCTCCGAAGCGGGAGCACCATCCTACGAGCAGTACTTC
D gene: NA; V gene: TRBV30; CDR3 length: 14; clone size: NA; J gene: TRBJ1-3; CDR3 protein: CAWSLTGSGNTIYF; CDR3 DNA: TGTGCCTGGAGCCTTACAGGGTCTGGAAACACCATATATTTT
D gene: TRBD1; V gene: TRBV28; CDR3 length: 17; clone size: NA; J gene: TRBJ1-5; CDR3 protein: CASTPGQGTSGNQPQHF; CDR3 DNA: TGTGCCAGCACCCCGGGACAGGGGACGAGTGGCAATCAGCCCCAGCATTTT
D gene: TRBD2; V gene: TRBV28; CDR3 length: 15; clone size: NA; J gene: TRBJ2-2; CDR3 protein: CASTRTSGSTGELFF; CDR3 DNA: TGTGCCAGCACCCGGACTAGCGGGAGTACCGGGGAGCTGTTTTTT
D gene: NA; V gene: TRBV6-1; CDR3 length: 14; clone size: NA; J gene: TRBJ2-1; CDR3 protein: CASSEVGSIGEQFF; CDR3 DNA: TGTGCCAGCAGTGAAGTCGGGAGTATTGGTGAGCAGTTCTTC
D gene: TRBD2; V gene: TRBV7-2; CDR3 length: 15; clone size: once; J gene: TRBJ2-3; CDR3 protein: CASSAPSGLTDTQYF; CDR3 DNA: TGTGCCAGCAGCGCCCCTAGCGGTCTCACAGATACGCAGTATTTT
D gene: TRBD1; V gene: TRBV12-5; CDR3 length: 17; clone size: NA; J gene: TRBJ2-2; CDR3 protein: CASGTWTGSLQPGELFF; CDR3 DNA: TGTGCTAGTGGTACGTGGACAGGGTCATTGCAGCCCGGGGAGCTGTTTTTT
D gene: TRBD2; V gene: TRBV6-1; CDR3 length: 17; clone size: NA; J gene: TRBJ2-4; CDR3 protein: CASSDRGLAIYKNIQYF; CDR3 DNA: TGTGCCAGCAGTGATAGGGGACTAGCGATTTACAAAAACATTCAGTACTTC
D gene: TRBD2; V gene: TRBV2; CDR3 length: 16; clone size: NA; J gene: TRBJ2-1; CDR3 protein: CASRIGTSGSYNEQFF; CDR3 DNA: TGTGCCAGCAGGATTGGGACTAGCGGTTCCTACAATGAGCAGTTCTTC
D gene: NA; V gene: TRBV6-5; CDR3 length: 15; clone size: NA; J gene: TRBJ2-4; CDR3 protein: CASSSRTLAKNSQYF; CDR3 DNA: TGTGCCAGCAGTTCTCGGACGCTAGCCAAAAACAGTCAGTACTTC
D gene: NA; V gene: TRBV27; CDR3 length: 14; clone size: NA; J gene: TRBJ2-7; CDR3 protein: CASSYGDTPYEQYF; CDR3 DNA: TGTGCCAGCAGTTACGGGGACACTCCCTACGAGCAGTACTTC
D gene: NA; V gene: TRBV27; CDR3 length: 13; clone size: NA; J gene: TRBJ1-3; CDR3 protein: CASSLDGHGTIYF; CDR3 DNA: TGTGCCAGCAGTCTAGACGGACACGGAACCATATATTTT